This passage covers 32 T cell receptor beta chains from one sample sequenced in a study of OX40 agonist ivuxolimab in advanced cancers. Produced via immunoSEQ multiplex PCR; TCRdb's table is partial and in-frame only. The profile shows some 19,000 clones, 70% to 90% of them singletons. Source: CD4+ or CD8+ T cells sorted from blood, taken in a trial of the OX40 agonist ivuxolimab. The source is an adult with an advanced solid tumor such as melanoma, head and neck, liver or kidney cancer.

The rearrangement joins TRBV6-5 to TRBJ1-4; D might be TRBD1 (5 bases). The CDR3 extends over 13 amino acids. CDR1 MNHEY and CDR2 SVGAGI come from the germline V gene. Trimming stripped 5 bases from V and 8 bases from J, with 12 bases between. In DNA form, the CDR3 reads TGTGCCAGCAGTCCCCTAGGGACCGAAAAACTGTTTTTT. Protein: CASSPLGTEKLFF.

This chain uses TRBV7-9 with TRBJ2-5, with 8 bases matching TRBD2. The J call may not be correct, given that the DNA end is closer to TRBJ2-7. Germline CDR1 is SEHNR and CDR2 is FQNEAQ (reference sequence). This CDR3 has 16 residues. The CDR3 here is CASTYSAGGNVGEQYF. In DNA, the CDR3 is TGTGCCAGCACCTACTCGGCGGGGGGAAATGTGGGCGAGCAGTACTTC.

The chain recombines TRBV11-2 with TRBJ2-3; D is unclear. The CDR3 has 13 residues. Per germline, CDR1 SGHAT and CDR2 FQNNGV. V lost 0 bases, J lost 5 bases, and 6 bases lay in between. The CDR3 is CASSLDAIDTQYF. CDR3 coding DNA: TGTGCCAGCAGCTTAGATGCAATAGATACGCAGTATTTT.

The rearrangement uses TRBV7-8 and TRBJ2-4, with 8 bases that match TRBD1. The CDR3 runs to 15 residues. The trim removed 2 bases at V and 9 bases at J, leaving 9 bases unmatched. The germline gives CDR1 SGHVS, CDR2 FQNEAQ. This CDR3 is CASSLTTGEEGIQYF. The CDR3 bases are TGTGCCAGCAGCTTAACGACAGGGGAGGAAGGCATTCAGTACTTC.

J is TRBJ1-4 and V is TRBV9; 8 positions agree with TRBD1. Looked up from germline, CDR1 is SGDLS and CDR2 is YYNGEE. The CDR3 runs to 15 residues. The junction had 1 base not matched to a gene; V was cut back by 3 bases and J by 0 bases. In DNA form, the CDR3 reads TGTGCCAGCAGCGCGACAGGGGCAACTAATGAAAAACTGTTTTTT. Its protein is CASSATGATNEKLFF.

The chain links TRBV18 to TRBJ1-1; TRBD1 might be the D (5 bases). Germline V gene lookup returns CDR1 KGHSH and CDR2 LQKENI. The V end lost 2 bases, the J end lost 8 bases, and 9 bases lay between the germline ends. The CDR3 extends over 12 amino acids. CDR3 region: CASSPTGLEAFF. The CDR3 DNA reads as TGTGCCAGCTCACCAACAGGATTGGAAGCTTTCTTT.

CDR3 nucleotides: TGTGCCAGCAGCTTAGACAGCGGGGGGGAGACCCAGTACTTC. Translated: CASSLDSGGETQYF. This chain links TRBV11-3 with TRBJ2-5; 9 bases are shared with TRBD2. The trim removed 0 bases at V and 5 bases at J, leaving 1 base unmatched. Germline values: CDR1 SGHNT, CDR2 YENEEA. This CDR3 spans 14 amino acids.

The J gene is TRBJ1-1, the V gene TRBV7-8; maybe TRBD1 (5 bases). V was cut by 5 bases and J by 6 bases, with 13 bases left in between. Germline loops: CDR1 SGHVS, CDR2 FQNEAQ. The CDR3 is 13 amino acids. CDR3 region: CASSPNPGSEAFF. The CDR3 bases are TGTGCCAGCAGCCCTAACCCAGGGTCTGAAGCTTTCTTT.

V gene TRBV10-3 combines with J gene TRBJ2-3; TRBD1 matches 9 bases. The germline V gene has CDR1 ENHRY and CDR2 SYGVKD. The ends lost 2 bases at V and 6 bases at J; junction bases unmatched: 6. The CDR3 has 15 amino acids. The CDR3 coding sequence is TGTGCCATCAGTGAGCCCCCCGGACAGGGGGATACGCAGTATTTT. Protein: CAISEPPGQGDTQYF.

The chain employs TRBV29-1 and TRBJ2-2, with D unclear. Germline assignment: CDR1 SQVTM and CDR2 ANQGSEA. This CDR3 has 11 residues. Trimming cost V 0 bases and J 7 bases, with 3 bases left between them. DNA of the CDR3: TGCAGCGTTGAAGATCTCGGGGAGCTGTTTTTT. This sequence encodes CSVEDLGELFF.

This chain uses TRBV7-9 with TRBJ1-3; unclear D gene. This CDR3 comprises 14 residues. The V and J ends lost 2 bases and 1 base respectively, with 6 bases between them. Germline V gives CDR1 SEHNR, CDR2 FQNEAQ (reference sequence). The CDR3 DNA reads TGTGCCAGCAGCTTATTGGTATCTGGAAACACCATATATTTT. Translated: CASSLLVSGNTIYF. Combining the CDR3 with reference TRBV7-9 and TRBJ1-3 gives the whole variable domain DTGVSQNPRHKITKRGQNVTFRCDPISEHNRLYWYRQTLGQGPEFLTYFQNEAQLEKSRLLSDRFSAERPKGSFSTLEIQRTEQGDSAMYLCASSLLVSGNTIYFGEGSWLTVV.

The rearrangement joins TRBV29-1 to TRBJ2-1; 9 bases fit TRBD2. This CDR3 is built from 13 residues. Per germline, CDR1 SQVTM and CDR2 ANQGSEA. The V segment lost 1 base and the J segment 5 bases; nucleotides outside the gene matches: 0. For the CDR3, the DNA is TGCAGCGTTGAAGTAGCGGGGGACAATGAGCAGTTCTTC. Amino acid sequence: CSVEVAGDNEQFF.

The CDR3 sequence is CSVEQGRSYEQYF. In DNA form, the CDR3 reads TGCAGCGTTGAACAGGGGAGGTCCTACGAGCAGTACTTC. This chain uses TRBV29-1 with TRBJ2-7; D may match TRBD1 or TRBD2 (6 bases each). Germline CDR1 SQVTM, CDR2 ANQGSEA. V was pared by 2 bases and J by 1 base, with 9 bases between. The CDR3 spans 13 residues.

This clone was recorded a few times. The chain carries TRBV2 and TRBJ1-1; 7 bases are shared with TRBD1. The CDR3 length is 16 residues. With 6 bases clipped from V and 5 bases from J, the junction kept 15 bases outside the gene matches. Germline V gives CDR1 SNHLY, CDR2 FYNNEI. The CDR3: CASSSKGGGAGTEAFF. In DNA form, the CDR3 reads TGTGCCAGCAGCAGCAAGGGAGGGGGCGCCGGTACTGAAGCTTTCTTT.

This chain connects TRBV11-2 to TRBJ2-7; D unresolved. Trimming pared 2 bases from V and 5 bases from J, leaving 16 bases between. This CDR3 contains 15 residues. Germline CDR1 is SGHAT and CDR2 is FQNNGV. DNA of the CDR3: TGTGCCAGCAGCTTAAATAATCCTCCTTTCGACGAGCAGTACTTC. The encoded protein is CASSLNNPPFDEQYF.

This chain joins TRBV5-6 and TRBJ2-7; D remains unclear. Between the trimmed V and J ends, which lost 3 bases and 1 base, there was a span of 8 bases. This CDR3 comprises 13 residues. The germline V gene encodes CDR1 SGHDT and CDR2 YYEEEE. The DNA for the CDR3 is TGTGCCAGCAGCTATGACACGTCCTACGAGCAGTACTTC. Its translation is CASSYDTSYEQYF.

The J gene is TRBJ1-1, the V gene TRBV6-5; the D is unclear. V shed 4 bases and J shed 1 base, with 10 bases lying between them. CDR3 length equals 14 residues. In germline, CDR1 is MNHEY, CDR2 SVGAGI. Written as DNA, the CDR3 is TGTGCCAGCAGTTGGATTTCAGGGAACACTGAAGCTTTCTTT. Its translation is CASSWISGNTEAFF.

This clone appeared once. This chain connects TRBV30 to TRBJ2-1, with 11 bases fitting TRBD2. This CDR3 has 16 residues. V shed 4 bases, J shed 5 bases, and the junction held 10 bases outside the gene matches. Germline V CDR1 and CDR2: GTSNPN, SVGIG (reference sequence). In DNA form, the CDR3 reads TGTGCCTGGATGTTCGGGACTAGCGGAACTAACAATGAGCAGTTCTTC. Its translation is CAWMFGTSGTNNEQFF. Variable domain in full (rest from reference TRBV30 and TRBJ2-1): SQTIHQWPATLVQPVGSPLSLECTVEGTSNPNLYWYRQAAGRGLQLLFYSVGIGQISSEVPQNLSASRPQDRQFILSSKKLLLSDSGFYLCAWMFGTSGTNNEQFFGPGTRLTVL.

The chain links TRBV6-5 to TRBJ2-2; D is perhaps TRBD1 or TRBD2 (6 bases each). V was shortened by 5 bases and J by 4 bases, with 11 bases between the two germline ends. Germline V CDR1 and CDR2: MNHEY, SVGAGI. The CDR3 contains 14 residues. The CDR3 sequence is CASSDWGATGELFF. CDR3 DNA: TGTGCCAGCAGTGACTGGGGGGCCACCGGGGAGCTGTTTTTT.

This chain joins TRBV4-1 and TRBJ2-7, with TRBD2 as a possible D gene (6 bases). Trimming took 0 bases from V and 0 from J, leaving 15 bases between them. CDR3 length equals 17 residues. CDR1 is MGHRA, CDR2 YSYEKL, per germline. CDR3 in DNA: TGCGCCAGCAGCCAAGATGCGGGGAGGTCAGCCTCCTACGAGCAGTACTTC. It specifies CASSQDAGRSASYEQYF.

The V and J genes are TRBV30 and TRBJ2-3; 9 positions match TRBD1. V shed 3 bases and J 3 bases; nucleotides not matched to a gene: 4. Germline values: CDR1 GTSNPN, CDR2 SVGIG (reference sequence). The CDR3 length is 14 residues. The CDR3 is CAWSGTGTTDTQYF. CDR3 coding DNA: TGTGCCTGGAGCGGGACAGGGACGACAGATACGCAGTATTTT.

V is TRBV5-4 and J is TRBJ1-4, with D possibly matching TRBD1 (5 bases). The CDR3 is made up of 14 amino acids. The V gene's germline CDR1 is SGHNT and CDR2 YYREEE (reference sequence). V was cut by 3 bases and J by 5 bases, with 11 bases left in between. Here the CDR3 reads CASSSRGENEKLFF. The CDR3 DNA reads as TGTGCCAGCAGCTCCCGGGGGGAGAATGAAAAACTGTTTTTT.

The V call is TRBV25-1, the J call TRBJ1-1, with D uncertain. The CDR3 is 13 amino acids. The germline V gene has CDR1 MGHDK and CDR2 SYGVNS. The V end was cut by 8 bases, the J end by 1 base, with 11 bases between. The CDR3 here is CASLSEENTEAFF. The CDR3 DNA reads as TGTGCCAGCTTATCGGAGGAGAACACTGAAGCTTTCTTT.

This chain uses TRBV6-1 with TRBJ1-1; D gene ambiguous. The V and J ends lost 0 bases and 1 base respectively, with 6 bases between them. The germline V gene encodes CDR1 MNHNS and CDR2 SASEGT. The CDR3 has 14 residues. This CDR3 is CASSEAGANTEAFF. CDR3 nucleotide sequence: TGTGCCAGCAGTGAAGCTGGAGCGAACACTGAAGCTTTCTTT.

The chain couples TRBV29-1 to TRBJ1-1; D may be TRBD1 (5 bases). Germline-derived CDR1 and CDR2 are SQVTM and ANQGSEA. CDR3 length equals 14 residues. The V end was cut by 6 bases, the J end by 1 base, with 15 bases between. The CDR3 protein is CSVVSGRANTEAFF. The CDR3 bases are TGCAGCGTGGTTAGTGGCAGGGCGAACACTGAAGCTTTCTTT.

The chain carries TRBV25-1 and TRBJ1-2, with D uncertain. Germline values: CDR1 MGHDK, CDR2 SYGVNS. Trimming removed 4 bases from V and 4 bases from J, with 4 bases in between. This CDR3 spans 11 amino acids. For the CDR3, the DNA is TGTGCCAGCAGTGGGTTCTATGGCTACACCTTC. It codes for CASSGFYGYTF.

V usage is TRBV30 and J usage is TRBJ2-7, with 9 bases that match TRBD2. The CDR3 totals 15 residues. J gave up 5 bases and V 4 bases, and 12 bases lay outside the gene matches. CDR1 and CDR2 (germline): GTSNPN, SVGIG (reference sequence). Here the CDR3 DNA reads TGTGCCTGGAAGGATCTCGCGGGGGGGCCCCACGAGCAGTACTTC. It is translated as CAWKDLAGGPHEQYF.

The chain recombines TRBV7-2 with TRBJ2-5; a weak D match, TRBD2 (5 bases). The J call is doubtful: the DNA matches TRBJ2-7 better. The germline V gene encodes CDR1 SGHTA and CDR2 FQGNSA. CDR3 length: 14 residues. Here the CDR3 DNA reads TGTGCCAGCAGCTTAGACGGGGTACTGGACGAGCAGTACTTC. This encodes CASSLDGVLDEQYF.

The V gene is TRBV6-5, the J gene TRBJ2-1; no definite D call. Between the trimmed V and J ends, which lost 5 bases and 4 bases, there was a span of 9 bases. The CDR3 contains 13 residues. Germline values: CDR1 MNHEY, CDR2 SVGAGI. CDR3 loop: CASSTPWYNEQFF. In nucleotides, the CDR3 is TGTGCCAGCAGTACCCCCTGGTACAATGAGCAGTTCTTC.

The chain carries TRBV7-9 and TRBJ1-2; D gene uncertain. This CDR3 is 12 amino acids long. V lost 5 bases to trimming and J lost 6 bases, with 10 bases between them. Germline CDR1 reads SEHNR; CDR2 reads FQNEAQ (reference sequence). The CDR3: CASSPWDDGYTF. In nucleotides, the CDR3 is TGTGCCAGCAGCCCCTGGGATGATGGCTACACCTTC. Full variable domain (rest looked up from reference TRBV7-9 and TRBJ1-2): DTGVSQNPRHKITKRGQNVTFRCDPISEHNRLYWYRQTLGQGPEFLTYFQNEAQLEKSRLLSDRFSAERPKGSFSTLEIQRTEQGDSAMYLCASSPWDDGYTFGSGTRLTVV.

This chain links TRBV19 with TRBJ2-1; 8 nucleotides agree with TRBD2. This CDR3 has 15 residues. J lost 5 bases, V lost 3 bases, and 6 bases had no gene match. The germline V gene encodes CDR1 LNHDA and CDR2 SQIVND (reference sequence). The chain's CDR3 is CASSIYGGGHNEQFF. The CDR3 region has the DNA TGTGCCAGTAGTATTTACGGGGGGGGCCACAATGAGCAGTTCTTC. The entire variable domain, with the rest obtained from reference TRBV19 and TRBJ2-1, is as follows: DGGITQSPKYLFRKEGQNVTLSCEQNLNHDAMYWYRQDPGQGLRLIYYSQIVNDFQKGDIAEGYSVSREKKESFPLTVTSAQKNPTAFYLCASSIYGGGHNEQFFGPGTRLTVL.

This clone occurred a few times. CDR3 in DNA: TGTGCCAGCAGCACCCCCCGGGACAGGGGGAACACCGGGGAGCTGTTTTTT. Translation gives CASSTPRDRGNTGELFF. The chain joins TRBV9 to TRBJ2-2; the match to TRBD1 covers 10 bases. The J segment lost 1 base and the V segment lost 4 bases, leaving 7 bases of the junction unmatched. Germline V gives CDR1 SGDLS, CDR2 YYNGEE. This CDR3 comprises 17 residues.